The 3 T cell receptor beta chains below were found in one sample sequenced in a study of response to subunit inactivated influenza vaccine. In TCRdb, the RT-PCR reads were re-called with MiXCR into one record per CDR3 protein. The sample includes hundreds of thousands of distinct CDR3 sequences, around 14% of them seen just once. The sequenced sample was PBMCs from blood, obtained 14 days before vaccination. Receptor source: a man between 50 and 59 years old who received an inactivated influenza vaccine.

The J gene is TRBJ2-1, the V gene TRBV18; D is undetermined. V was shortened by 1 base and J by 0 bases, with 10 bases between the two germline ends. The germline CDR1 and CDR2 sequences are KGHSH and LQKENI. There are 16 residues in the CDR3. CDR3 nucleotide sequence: TGTGCCAGCTCACCACTTTCTGGGATCTCCTACAATGAGCAGTTCTTC. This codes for CASSPLSGISYNEQFF.

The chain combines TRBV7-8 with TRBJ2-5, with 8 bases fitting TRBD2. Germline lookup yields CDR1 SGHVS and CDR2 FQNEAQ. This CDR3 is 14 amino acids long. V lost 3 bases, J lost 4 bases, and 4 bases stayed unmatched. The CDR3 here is CASSFRLALETQYF. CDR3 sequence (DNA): TGTGCCAGCAGCTTTAGACTAGCGCTAGAGACCCAGTACTTC.

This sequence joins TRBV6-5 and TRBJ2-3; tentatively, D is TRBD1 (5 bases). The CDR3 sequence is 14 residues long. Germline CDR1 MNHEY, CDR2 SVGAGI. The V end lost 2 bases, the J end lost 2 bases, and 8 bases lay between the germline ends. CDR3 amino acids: CASSYDRNTDTQYF. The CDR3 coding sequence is TGTGCCAGCAGTTACGACAGAAACACAGATACGCAGTATTTT.